A single T cell receptor (beta chain) is shown here with its context. The data belong to a study of T cell changes during pregnancy in multiple sclerosis. Germline CDR1 reads GTSNPN; CDR2 reads SVGIG (reference sequence). With 4 bases removed from V and 3 bases from J, the gap between germline ends came to 10 bases. The length of the CDR3 is 13 residues. Assay used: immunoSEQ multiplex PCR; TCRdb lists only in-frame clones, some missing. The sample includes 25,000 to 35,000 clones, over 85% of them seen just once. The TCR comes from a female donor in good health, enrolled as a control in a pregnancy study. Sequences were derived from CD4+ T cells from peripheral blood mononuclear cells, sampled in the second trimester of pregnancy. J is TRBJ1-5 and V is TRBV30, with TRBD1 as a possible D gene (6 bases). The CDR3 protein is CAWTMGANQPQHF. The DNA of the CDR3 is TGTGCCTGGACAATGGGGGCCAATCAGCCCCAGCATTTT.